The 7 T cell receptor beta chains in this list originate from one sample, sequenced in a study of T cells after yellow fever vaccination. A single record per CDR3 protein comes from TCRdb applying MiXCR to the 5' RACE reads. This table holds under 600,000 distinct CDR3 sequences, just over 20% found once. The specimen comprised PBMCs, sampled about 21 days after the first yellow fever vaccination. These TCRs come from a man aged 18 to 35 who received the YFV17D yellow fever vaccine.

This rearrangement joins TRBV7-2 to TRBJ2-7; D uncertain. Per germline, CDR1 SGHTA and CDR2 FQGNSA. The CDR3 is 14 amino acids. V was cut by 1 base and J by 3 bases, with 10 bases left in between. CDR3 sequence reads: CASSLDAWGYEQYF. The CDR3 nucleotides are TGTGCCAGCAGCTTAGACGCATGGGGCTACGAGCAGTACTTC.

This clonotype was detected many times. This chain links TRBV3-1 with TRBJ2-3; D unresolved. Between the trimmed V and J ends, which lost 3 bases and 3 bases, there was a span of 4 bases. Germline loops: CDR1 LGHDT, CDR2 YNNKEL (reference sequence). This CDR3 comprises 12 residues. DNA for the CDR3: TGTGCCAGCAGCCACTCGACAGATACGCAGTATTTT. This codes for CASSHSTDTQYF.

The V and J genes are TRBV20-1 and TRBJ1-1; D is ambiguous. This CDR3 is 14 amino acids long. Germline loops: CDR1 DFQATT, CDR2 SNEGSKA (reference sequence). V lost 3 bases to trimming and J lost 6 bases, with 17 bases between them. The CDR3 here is CSASAGLRFAEAFF. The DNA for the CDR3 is TGCAGTGCTAGCGCAGGTTTAAGGTTCGCTGAAGCTTTCTTT.

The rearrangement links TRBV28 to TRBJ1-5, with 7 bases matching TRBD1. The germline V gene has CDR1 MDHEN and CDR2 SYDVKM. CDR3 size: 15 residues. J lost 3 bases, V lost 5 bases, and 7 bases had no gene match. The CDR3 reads CASSGADRYNQPQHF. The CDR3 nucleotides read TGTGCCAGCAGTGGGGCGGACAGGTACAATCAGCCCCAGCATTTT.

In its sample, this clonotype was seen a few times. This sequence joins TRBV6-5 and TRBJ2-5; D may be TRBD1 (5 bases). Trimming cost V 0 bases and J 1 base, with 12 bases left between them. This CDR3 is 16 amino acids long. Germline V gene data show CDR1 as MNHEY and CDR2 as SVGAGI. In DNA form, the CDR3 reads TGTGCCAGCAGTTACTCCCACCCAGGGTTCCAAGAGACCCAGTACTTC. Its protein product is CASSYSHPGFQETQYF.

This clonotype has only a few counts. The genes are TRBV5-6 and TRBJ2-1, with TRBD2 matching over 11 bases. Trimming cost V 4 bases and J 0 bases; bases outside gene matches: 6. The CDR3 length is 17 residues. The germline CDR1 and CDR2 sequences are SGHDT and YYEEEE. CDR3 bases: TGTGCCAGCAGCCACGGACTAGCGGGTACCTCCTACAATGAGCAGTTCTTC. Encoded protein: CASSHGLAGTSYNEQFF. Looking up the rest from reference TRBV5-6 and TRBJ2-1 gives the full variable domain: DAGVTQSPTHLIKTRGQQVTLRCSPKSGHDTVSWYQQALGQGPQFIFQYYEEEERQRGNFPDRFSGHQFPNYSSELNVNALLLGDSALYLCASSHGLAGTSYNEQFFGPGTRLTVL.

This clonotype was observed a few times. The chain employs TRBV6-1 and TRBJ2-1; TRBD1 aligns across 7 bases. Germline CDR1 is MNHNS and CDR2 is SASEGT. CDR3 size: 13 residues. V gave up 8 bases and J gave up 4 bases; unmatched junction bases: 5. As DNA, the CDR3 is TGTGCCAGCGGATCGGACAGGTACAATGAGCAGTTCTTC. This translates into CASGSDRYNEQFF.